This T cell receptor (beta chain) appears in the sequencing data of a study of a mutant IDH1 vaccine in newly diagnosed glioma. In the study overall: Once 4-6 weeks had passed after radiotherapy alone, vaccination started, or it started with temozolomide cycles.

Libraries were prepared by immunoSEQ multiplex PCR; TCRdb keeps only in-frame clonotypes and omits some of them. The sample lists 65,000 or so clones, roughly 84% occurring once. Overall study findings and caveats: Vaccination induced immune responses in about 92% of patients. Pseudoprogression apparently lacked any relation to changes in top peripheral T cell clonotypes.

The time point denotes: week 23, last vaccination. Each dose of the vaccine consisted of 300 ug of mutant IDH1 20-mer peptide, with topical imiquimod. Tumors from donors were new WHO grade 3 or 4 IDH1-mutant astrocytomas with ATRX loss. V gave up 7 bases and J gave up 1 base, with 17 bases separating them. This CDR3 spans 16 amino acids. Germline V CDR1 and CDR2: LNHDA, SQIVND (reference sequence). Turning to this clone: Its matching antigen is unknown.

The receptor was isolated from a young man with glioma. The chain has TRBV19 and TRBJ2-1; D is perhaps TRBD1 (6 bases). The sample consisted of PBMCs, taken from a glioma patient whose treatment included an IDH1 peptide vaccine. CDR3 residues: CASTLERGSSYNEQFF. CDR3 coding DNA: TGTGCCAGTACCCTCGAAAGGGGGTCATCCTACAATGAGCAGTTCTTC.